This is a list of T cell receptor beta chains from one sample in a study of T cell responses to AZD1222 COVID-19 vaccine. Profiled with immunoSEQ multiplex PCR; TCRdb holds only in-frame clones, not every one. This sample has over 100,000 clones; about 89% occur once, and the top ten carry 5.5% to 7%. The material was peripheral blood, obtained on day 0 of AZD1222 vaccination. The receptors were gathered from an adult in good health. CDR3s include the opening cysteine and the closing phenylalanine or tryptophan.

12 TRBV11-2 CASSSSGGIAFF
14 TRBV25-1 CASSAHPGGETQYF
13 TRBV14 CASSQVKGYEQYF
14 TRBV5-1 CASSLAAETYGYTF
14 TRBV6-5 CASSYSFTAYEQYF
18 TRBV21-1 CASSKVYPQGPWDQPQHF
15 TRBV27 CASSLWTSGKETQYF
12 TRBV28 CASRPVGEKLFF
13 TRBV4-3 CASSQDLGQPQHF
13 TRBV5-5 CASSPRVNSEAFF
14 TRBV14 CASSRDRYPYGYTF
18 TRBV6-6 CASRRPGPGSSGANVLTF
13 TRBV5-5 CASSLAANQPQHF
14 TRBV10-3 CAISDQKTAYGYTF
13 TRBV18 CASSPIGGTEAFF
14 TRBV2 CASNVRVGNSPLHF
12 TRBV5-5 CASSLYTDTQYF
14 TRBV2 CASSAQTPTDTQYF
13 TRBV2 CASSAGTSYGYTF
15 TRBV9 CASSVGSVWGYEQYF
12 TRBV5-4 CASSLDGTQAFF
15 TRBV27 CASSLAGEWNTEAFF
19 TRBV5-8 CASSPWVTSGTSSYNEQFF
15 TRBV19 CASSIDRGDSGKLFF
16 TRBV19 CASSIWDRGRRDGYTF
16 TRBV18 CASANDIHLSGNTIYF
16 TRBV7-4 CASSCDYRTPYTEAFF
12 TRBV6-6 CASKAGNYGYTF
14 TRBV5-8 CASSPGDLNTEAFF
14 TRBV5-6 CASSSTDGPFGYTF
16 TRBV6-2/TRBV6-3 CASSYRALGMNTEAFF
13 TRBV14 CASSQDGQAGYTF
17 TRBV2 CASERYRPGLAVNEQFF
13 TRBV13 CASSLARTDTQYF
14 TRBV2 CASLGQANTDTQYF
14 TRBV7-2 CASSFQTENTEAFF
14 TRBV25-1 CASSELNRDYGYTF
12 TRBV7-9 CASSFQGYEQYF
18 TRBV3-1/TRBV3-2 CASSHPSAGLPNTGELFF
17 TRBV5-4 CASSFLTGGAITDTQYF
13 TRBV5-1 CASSRVGNSPLHF
13 TRBV12-3/TRBV12-4 CASSFGRQETQYF
16 TRBV7-8 CASSFGRGPSNQPQHF
16 TRBV14 CASSRVPVANTGELFF
15 TRBV5-1 CASSLGGATNEKLFF
14 TRBV18 CASSPTVWGTEAFF
11 TRBV28 CASSSRFPLHF
13 TRBV7-9 CASSLDTAREQYF
13 TRBV30 CAWSVWNYNEQFF
12 TRBV11-2 CASSSQRIEAFF
13 TRBV19 CASSFRGRQPQHF
15 TRBV6-5 CASSSKRVKGGEQYF